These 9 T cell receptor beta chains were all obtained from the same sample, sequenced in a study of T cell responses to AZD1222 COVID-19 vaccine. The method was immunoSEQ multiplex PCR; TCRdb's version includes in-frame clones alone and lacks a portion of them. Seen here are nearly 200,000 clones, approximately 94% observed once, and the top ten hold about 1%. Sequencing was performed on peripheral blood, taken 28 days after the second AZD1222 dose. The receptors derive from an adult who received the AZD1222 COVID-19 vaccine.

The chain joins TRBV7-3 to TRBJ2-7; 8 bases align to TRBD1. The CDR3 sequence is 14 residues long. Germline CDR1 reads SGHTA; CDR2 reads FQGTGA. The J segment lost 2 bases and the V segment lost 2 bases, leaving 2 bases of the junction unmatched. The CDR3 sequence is CASSLDRGPYEQYF. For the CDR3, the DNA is TGTGCCAGCAGCTTAGACAGGGGCCCCTACGAGCAGTACTTC. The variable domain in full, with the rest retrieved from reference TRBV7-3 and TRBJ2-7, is GAGVSQTPSNKVTEKGKYVELRCDPISGHTALYWYRQSLGQGPEFLIYFQGTGAADDSGLPNDRFFAVRPEGSVSTLKIQRTERGDSAVYLCASSLDRGPYEQYFGPGTRLTVT.

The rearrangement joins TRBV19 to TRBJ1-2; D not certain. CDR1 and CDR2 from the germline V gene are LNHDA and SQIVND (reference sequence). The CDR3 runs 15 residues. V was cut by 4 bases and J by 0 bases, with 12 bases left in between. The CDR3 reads CASSTGSPSNYGYTF. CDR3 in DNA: TGTGCCAGTAGTACCGGGAGCCCTTCTAACTATGGCTACACCTTC.

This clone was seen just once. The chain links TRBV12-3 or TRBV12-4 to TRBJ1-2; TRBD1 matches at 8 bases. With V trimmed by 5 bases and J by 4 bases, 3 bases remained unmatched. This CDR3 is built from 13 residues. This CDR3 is CASSRTGPYGYTF. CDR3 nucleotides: TGTGCCAGCAGTCGGACAGGGCCCTATGGCTACACCTTC.

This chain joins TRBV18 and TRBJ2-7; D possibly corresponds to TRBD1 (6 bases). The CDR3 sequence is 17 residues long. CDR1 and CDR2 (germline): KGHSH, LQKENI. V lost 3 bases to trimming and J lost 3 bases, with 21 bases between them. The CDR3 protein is CASSPTTRGGSGYEQYF. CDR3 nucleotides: TGTGCCAGCTCACCTACCACCCGAGGGGGTTCGGGCTACGAGCAGTACTTC.

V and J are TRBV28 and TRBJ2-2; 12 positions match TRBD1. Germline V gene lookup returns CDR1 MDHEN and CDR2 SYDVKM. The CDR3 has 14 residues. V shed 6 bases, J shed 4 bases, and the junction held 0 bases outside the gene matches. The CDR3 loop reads CASRGQGATGELFF. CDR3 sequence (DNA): TGTGCCAGCAGGGGACAGGGGGCCACCGGGGAGCTGTTTTTT.

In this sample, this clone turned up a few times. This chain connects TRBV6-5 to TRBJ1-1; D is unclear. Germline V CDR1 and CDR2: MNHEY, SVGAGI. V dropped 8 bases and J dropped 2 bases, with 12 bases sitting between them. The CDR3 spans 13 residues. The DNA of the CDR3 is TGTGCCAGCTGGATCACATTTAACACTGAAGCTTTCTTT. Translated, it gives CASWITFNTEAFF.

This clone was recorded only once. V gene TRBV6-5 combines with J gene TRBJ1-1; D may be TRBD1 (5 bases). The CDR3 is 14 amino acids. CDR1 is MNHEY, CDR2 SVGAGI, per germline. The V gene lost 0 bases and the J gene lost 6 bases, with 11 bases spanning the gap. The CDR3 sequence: CASSYSGRDPEAFF. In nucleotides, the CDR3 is TGTGCCAGCAGTTACTCGGGGCGAGACCCTGAAGCTTTCTTT.

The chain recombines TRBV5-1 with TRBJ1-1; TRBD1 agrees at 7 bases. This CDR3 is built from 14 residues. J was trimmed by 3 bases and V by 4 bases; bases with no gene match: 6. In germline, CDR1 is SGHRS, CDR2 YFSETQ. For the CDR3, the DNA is TGCGCCAGCAGCCTACAGGGGCAGGACACTGAAGCTTTCTTT. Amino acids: CASSLQGQDTEAFF.

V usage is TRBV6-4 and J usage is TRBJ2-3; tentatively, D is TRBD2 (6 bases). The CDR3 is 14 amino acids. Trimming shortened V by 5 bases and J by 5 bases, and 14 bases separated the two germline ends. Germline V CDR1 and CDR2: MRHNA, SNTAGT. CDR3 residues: CASSPNGRGDTQYF. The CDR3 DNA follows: TGTGCCAGCAGTCCAAACGGGCGGGGAGATACGCAGTATTTT.